This T cell receptor (beta chain) is drawn from a study of blood T cell repertoires in COVID-19. About the research overall: From the United States, Italy and Spain came samples of acute and convalescent COVID-19. Sample material is recorded as cDNA or gDNA derived from T cells, B-cell-depleted T cells, or PBMCs.

As originally analysed: Estimation of nucleated cell counts was performed using reference gene primer amplification. Sequencing was performed with immunoSEQ multiplex PCR; in TCRdb, only in-frame clones are kept and a portion is missing. V and J calls and clone size come straight from that table; D and trimming were deduced from the DNA. The table lists 75,000 to 85,000 clones, over 70% of them singletons. The length of the CDR3 is 15 residues. After removal of 2 bases from V and 0 bases from J, the junction contained 4 bases not matched to a gene. Germline CDR1 is SGHRS and CDR2 is YFSETQ. Sequencing was done on a sample of peripheral blood. The chain links TRBV5-1 to TRBJ1-2; TRBD1 aligns across 7 bases. This receptor was identified in a man aged 45-65 years with active COVID-19. CDR3 coding DNA: TGCGCCAGCAGCTTTACAGGGGCTACTAACTATGGCTACACCTTC. The encoded protein is CASSFTGATNYGYTF.